This T cell receptor beta chain was profiled in a study of identical twins. With V trimmed by 6 bases and J by 0 bases, 8 bases remained unmatched. Germline V gene lookup returns CDR1 WNHNN and CDR2 SYGVQD (reference sequence). The CDR3 runs to 16 residues. A template switching step contributed a universal primer site, while unique molecular identifiers were present in the cDNA. TCRdb recomputed calls from the 5' RACE reads with MiXCR, one row per CDR3 protein. Among about 340,000 distinct CDR3 sequences, 9% to 15% were seen once, and the ten largest hold 7.2%. These data are also associated with another study on yellow fever vaccine responses in identical twins.

The chain recombines TRBV10-1 with TRBJ2-4; 7 nucleotides align to TRBD2. Input material: CD8+ T cells sorted from blood. The sequence came from a woman aged 18-30 years in good health. The CDR3, as DNA: TGCGCCAGCAGCGCCGGGAGGATCCTAGCCAAAAACATTCAGTACTTC. Translating it yields CASSAGRILAKNIQYF.